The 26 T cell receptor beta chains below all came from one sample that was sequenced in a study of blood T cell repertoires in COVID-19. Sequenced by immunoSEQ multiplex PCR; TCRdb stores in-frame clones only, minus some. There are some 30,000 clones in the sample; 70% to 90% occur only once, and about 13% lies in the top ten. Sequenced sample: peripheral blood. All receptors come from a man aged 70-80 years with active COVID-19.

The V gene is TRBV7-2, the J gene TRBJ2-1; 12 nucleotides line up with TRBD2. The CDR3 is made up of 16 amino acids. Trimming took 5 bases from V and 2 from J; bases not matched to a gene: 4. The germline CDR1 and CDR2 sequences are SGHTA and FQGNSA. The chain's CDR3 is CASSPLAGGTYNEQFF. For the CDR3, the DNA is TGTGCCAGCAGCCCTCTAGCGGGAGGGACCTACAATGAGCAGTTCTTC. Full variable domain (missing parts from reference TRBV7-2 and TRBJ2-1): GAGVSQSPSNKVTEKGKDVELRCDPISGHTALYWYRQSLGQGLEFLIYFQGNSAPDKSGLPSDRFSAERTGGSVSTLTIQRTQQEDSAVYLCASSPLAGGTYNEQFFGPGTRLTVL.

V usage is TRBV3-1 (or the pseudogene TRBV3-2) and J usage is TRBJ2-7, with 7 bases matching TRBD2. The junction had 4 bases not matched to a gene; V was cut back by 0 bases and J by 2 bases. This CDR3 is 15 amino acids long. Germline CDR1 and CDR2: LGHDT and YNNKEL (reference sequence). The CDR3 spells CASSQESGTPYEQYF. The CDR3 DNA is TGTGCCAGCAGCCAAGAGAGCGGGACCCCCTACGAGCAGTACTTC.

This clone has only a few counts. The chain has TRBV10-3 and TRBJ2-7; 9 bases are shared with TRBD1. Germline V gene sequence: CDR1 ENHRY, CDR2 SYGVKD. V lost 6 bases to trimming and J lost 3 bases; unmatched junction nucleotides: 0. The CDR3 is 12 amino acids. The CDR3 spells CAIRGQGYEQYF. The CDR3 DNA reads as TGTGCCATCAGGGGACAGGGCTACGAGCAGTACTTC.

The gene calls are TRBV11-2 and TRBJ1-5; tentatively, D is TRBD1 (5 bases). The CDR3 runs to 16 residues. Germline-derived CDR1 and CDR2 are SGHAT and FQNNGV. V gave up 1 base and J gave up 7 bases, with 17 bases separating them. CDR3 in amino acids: CASSLGAGGPRQPQHF. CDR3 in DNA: TGTGCCAGCAGCTTAGGGGCCGGGGGTCCGAGGCAGCCCCAGCATTTT.

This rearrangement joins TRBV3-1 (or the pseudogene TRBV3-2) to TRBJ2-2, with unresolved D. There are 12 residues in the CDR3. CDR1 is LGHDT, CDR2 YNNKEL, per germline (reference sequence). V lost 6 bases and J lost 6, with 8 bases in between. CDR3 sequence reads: CASSRPPGELFF. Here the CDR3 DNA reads TGTGCCAGCAGTCGTCCTCCCGGGGAGCTGTTTTTT.

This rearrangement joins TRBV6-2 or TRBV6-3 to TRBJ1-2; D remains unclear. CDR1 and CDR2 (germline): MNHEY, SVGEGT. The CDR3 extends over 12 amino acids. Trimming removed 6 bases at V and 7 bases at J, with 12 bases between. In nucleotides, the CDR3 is TGTGCCAGCAGCCACGGGATGGCTGGCTACACCTTC. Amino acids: CASSHGMAGYTF.

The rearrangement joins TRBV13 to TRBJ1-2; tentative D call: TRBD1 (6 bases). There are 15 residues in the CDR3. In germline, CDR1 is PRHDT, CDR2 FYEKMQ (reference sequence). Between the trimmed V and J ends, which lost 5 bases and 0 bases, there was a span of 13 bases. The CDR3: CASSPYREPNYGYTF. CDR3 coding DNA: TGTGCCAGCAGCCCTTACAGGGAACCTAACTATGGCTACACCTTC.

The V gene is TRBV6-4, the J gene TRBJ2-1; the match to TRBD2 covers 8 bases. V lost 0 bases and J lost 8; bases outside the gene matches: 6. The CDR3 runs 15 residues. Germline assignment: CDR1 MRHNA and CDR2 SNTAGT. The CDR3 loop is CASSDSAGGSYEQFF. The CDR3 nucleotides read TGTGCCAGCAGTGACTCTGCGGGAGGAAGTTATGAGCAGTTCTTC.

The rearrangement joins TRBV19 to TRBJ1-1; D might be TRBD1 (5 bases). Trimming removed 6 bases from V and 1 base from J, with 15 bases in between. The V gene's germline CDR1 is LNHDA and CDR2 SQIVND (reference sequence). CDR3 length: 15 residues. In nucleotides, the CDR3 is TGTGCCAGTAGCAGGAGCGGGGCGGGGAACACTGAAGCTTTCTTT. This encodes CASSRSGAGNTEAFF.

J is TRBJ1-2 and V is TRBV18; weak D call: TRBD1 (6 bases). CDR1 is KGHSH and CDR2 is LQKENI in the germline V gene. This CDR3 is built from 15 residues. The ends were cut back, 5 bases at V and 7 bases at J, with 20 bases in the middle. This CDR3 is CASSAGTQMRGGYTF. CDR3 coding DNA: TGTGCCAGCTCAGCCGGGACACAGATGAGGGGTGGCTACACCTTC.

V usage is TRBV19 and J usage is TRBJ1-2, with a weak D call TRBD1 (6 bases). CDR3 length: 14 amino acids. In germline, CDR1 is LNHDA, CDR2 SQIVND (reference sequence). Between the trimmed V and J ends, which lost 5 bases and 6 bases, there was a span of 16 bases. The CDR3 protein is CASSDGQFEDGYTF. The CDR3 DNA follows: TGTGCCAGTAGTGATGGACAGTTCGAGGATGGCTACACCTTC.

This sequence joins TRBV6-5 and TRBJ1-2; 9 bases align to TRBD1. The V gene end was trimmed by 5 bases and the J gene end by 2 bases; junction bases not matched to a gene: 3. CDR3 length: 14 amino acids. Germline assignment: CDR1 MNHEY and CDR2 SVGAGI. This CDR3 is CASSPDRGNYGYTF. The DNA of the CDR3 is TGTGCCAGCAGTCCGGACAGGGGCAACTATGGCTACACCTTC.

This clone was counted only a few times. The CDR3 spells CASSIGSRVDSPLHF. The CDR3 DNA sequence: TGTGCCAGTAGTATAGGGTCCAGGGTGGATTCACCCCTCCACTTT. This chain uses TRBV19 with TRBJ1-6; D might be TRBD1 (5 bases). The CDR3 is 15 residues long. The V end was cut by 1 base, the J end by 8 bases, with 12 bases between. Germline assignment: CDR1 LNHDA and CDR2 SQIVND (reference sequence). The variable domain in full, completed from reference TRBV19 and TRBJ1-6, reads DGGITQSPKYLFRKEGQNVTLSCEQNLNHDAMYWYRQDPGQGLRLIYYSQIVNDFQKGDIAEGYSVSREKKESFPLTVTSAQKNPTAFYLCASSIGSRVDSPLHFGNGTRLTVT.

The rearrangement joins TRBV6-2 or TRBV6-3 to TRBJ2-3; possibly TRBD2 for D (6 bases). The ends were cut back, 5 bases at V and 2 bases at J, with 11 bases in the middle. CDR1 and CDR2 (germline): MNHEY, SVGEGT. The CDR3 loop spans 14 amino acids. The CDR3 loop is CASSPGLYTDTQYF. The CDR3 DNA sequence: TGTGCCAGCAGTCCGGGACTCTACACAGATACGCAGTATTTT.

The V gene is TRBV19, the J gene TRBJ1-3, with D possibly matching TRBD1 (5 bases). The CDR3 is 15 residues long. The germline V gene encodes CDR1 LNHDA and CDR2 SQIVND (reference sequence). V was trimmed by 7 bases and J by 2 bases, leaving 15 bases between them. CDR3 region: CASTIGRATGNTIYF. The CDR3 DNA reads TGTGCCAGTACCATTGGCAGGGCGACTGGAAACACCATATATTTT.

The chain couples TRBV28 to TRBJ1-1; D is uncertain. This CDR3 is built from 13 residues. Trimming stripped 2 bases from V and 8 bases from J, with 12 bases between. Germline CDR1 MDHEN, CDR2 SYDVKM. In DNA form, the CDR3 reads TGTGCCAGCAGTTTAGAACAGCAAAGGGAAGCTTTCTTT. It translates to CASSLEQQREAFF.

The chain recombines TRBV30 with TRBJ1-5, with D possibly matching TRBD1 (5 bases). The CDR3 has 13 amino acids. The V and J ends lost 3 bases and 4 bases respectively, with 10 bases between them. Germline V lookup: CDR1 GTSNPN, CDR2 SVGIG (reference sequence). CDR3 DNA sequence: TGTGCCTGGAGCGGCAGGGAAAATCAGCCCCAGCATTTT. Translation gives CAWSGRENQPQHF. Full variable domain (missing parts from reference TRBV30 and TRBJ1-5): SQTIHQWPATLVQPVGSPLSLECTVEGTSNPNLYWYRQAAGRGLQLLFYSVGIGQISSEVPQNLSASRPQDRQFILSSKKLLLSDSGFYLCAWSGRENQPQHFGDGTRLSIL.

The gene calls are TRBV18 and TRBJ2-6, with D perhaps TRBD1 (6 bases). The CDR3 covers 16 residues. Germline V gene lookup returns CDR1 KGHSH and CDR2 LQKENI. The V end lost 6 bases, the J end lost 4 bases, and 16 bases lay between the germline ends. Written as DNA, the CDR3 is TGTGCCAGCTCCCCCACAGGGTTCGAGGGGGCCAACGTCCTGACTTTC. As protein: CASSPTGFEGANVLTF.

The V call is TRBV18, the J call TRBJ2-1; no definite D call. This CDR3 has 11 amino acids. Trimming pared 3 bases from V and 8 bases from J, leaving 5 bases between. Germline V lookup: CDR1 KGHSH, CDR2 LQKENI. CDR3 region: CASSPQDEQFF. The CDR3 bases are TGTGCCAGCTCACCTCAGGATGAGCAGTTCTTC. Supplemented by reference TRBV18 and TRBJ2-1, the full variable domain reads NAGVMQNPRHLVRRRGQEARLRCSPMKGHSHVYWYRQLPEEGLKFMVYLQKENIIDESGMPKERFSAEFPKEGPSILRIQQVVRGDSAAYFCASSPQDEQFFGPGTRLTVL.

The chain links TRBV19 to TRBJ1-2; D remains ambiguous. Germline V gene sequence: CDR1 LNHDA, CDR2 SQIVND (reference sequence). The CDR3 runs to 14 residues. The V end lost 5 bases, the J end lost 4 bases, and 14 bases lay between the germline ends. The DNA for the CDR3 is TGTGCCAGTAGTCCCCCGGAGAGCGGCTATGGCTACACCTTC. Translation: CASSPPESGYGYTF.

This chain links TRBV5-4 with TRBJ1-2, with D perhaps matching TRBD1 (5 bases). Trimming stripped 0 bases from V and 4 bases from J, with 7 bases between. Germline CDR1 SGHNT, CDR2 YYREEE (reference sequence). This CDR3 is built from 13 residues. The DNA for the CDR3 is TGTGCCAGCAGCTTGGGACAGCCCTATGGCTACACCTTC. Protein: CASSLGQPYGYTF.

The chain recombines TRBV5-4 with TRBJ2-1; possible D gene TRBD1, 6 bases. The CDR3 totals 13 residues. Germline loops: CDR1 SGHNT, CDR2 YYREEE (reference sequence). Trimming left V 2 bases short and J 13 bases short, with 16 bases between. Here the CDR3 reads CASSFSGESVQFF. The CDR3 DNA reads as TGTGCCAGCAGCTTCTCAGGGGAATCGGTACAGTTCTTC.

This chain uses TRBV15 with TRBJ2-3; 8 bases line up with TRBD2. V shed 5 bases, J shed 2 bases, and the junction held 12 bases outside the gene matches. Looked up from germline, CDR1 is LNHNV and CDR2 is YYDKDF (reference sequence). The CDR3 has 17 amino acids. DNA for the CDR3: TGTGCCACCAGCGGATTGAGGGTAGCGGGGCTCACAGATACGCAGTATTTT. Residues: CATSGLRVAGLTDTQYF.

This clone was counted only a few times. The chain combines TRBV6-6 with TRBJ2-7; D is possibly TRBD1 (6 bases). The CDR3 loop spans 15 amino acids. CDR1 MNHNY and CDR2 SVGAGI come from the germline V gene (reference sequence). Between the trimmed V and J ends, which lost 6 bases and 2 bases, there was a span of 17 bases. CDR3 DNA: TGTGCCAGCAGATTAGGGACACCTCGTACCTACGAGCAGTACTTC. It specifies CASRLGTPRTYEQYF.

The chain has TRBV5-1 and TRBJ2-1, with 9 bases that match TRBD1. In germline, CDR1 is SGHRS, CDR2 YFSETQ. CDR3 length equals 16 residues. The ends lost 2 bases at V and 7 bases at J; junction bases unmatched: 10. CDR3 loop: CASSFLTGGRLNEQFF. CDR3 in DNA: TGCGCCAGCAGCTTCTTAACAGGGGGCAGATTGAATGAGCAGTTCTTC.

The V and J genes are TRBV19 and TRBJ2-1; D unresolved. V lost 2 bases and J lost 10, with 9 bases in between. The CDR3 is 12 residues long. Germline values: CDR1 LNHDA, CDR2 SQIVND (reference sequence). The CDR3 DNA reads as TGTGCCAGTAGTATATCCCCTCTCGAGCAGTTCTTC. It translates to CASSISPLEQFF.